This T cell receptor beta chain was sequenced for a study of cytomegalovirus exposure and HLA in healthy donors. Findings of the study overall: Excluded: some indistinguishable V segments such as TRBV6-2 and TRBV6-3.

Trimming removed 0 bases from V and 0 bases from J; junction bases left unmatched: 8. Germline V gives CDR1 SGHRS, CDR2 YFSETQ. This CDR3 is 18 amino acids long. This clone appeared once. The antigen is undetermined. Both 60 Vbeta primers and 13 Jbeta primers went into the PCR. Libraries were prepared by immunoSEQ multiplex PCR; TCRdb keeps only in-frame clonotypes and omits some of them. This table has over 150,000 clones, about 85% appearing once. This sequence originates from a man under 40 in good health and CMV-seropositive. Sequencing was performed on PBMCs. The chain carries TRBV5-1 and TRBJ2-7; 11 bases are a match to TRBD2. As DNA, the CDR3 is TGCGCCAGCAGCTTGGTCACTAGCGGGGGTTTAAGCTCCTACGAGCAGTACTTC. This codes for CASSLVTSGGLSSYEQYF.